This T cell receptor beta chain was obtained from a study of T cell responses to AZD1222 COVID-19 vaccine. Pooled samples include second doses given at about 4 or 12 weeks. Study-wide results and limits: With dominance at 160-218 and 743-854, vaccine-associated CD4 TCRs spanned spike. The donor cohort was predominantly white British with a female majority, and clonal diversity may have been underestimated. Baseline seropositivity characterized only a handful of AZD1222 recipients.

TCRdb's copy holds only in-frame clones and misses some; the assay was immunoSEQ multiplex PCR. The sample holds some 170,000 clones, 80% to 95% seen once. About this clone itself: What it recognizes is unknown.

This clonotype was sampled from an adult who received the AZD1222 COVID-19 vaccine. The sequencing used peripheral blood, collected 28 days after the second AZD1222 dose.

CDR3 sequence reads: CASGSASNQPQHF. The CDR3 DNA reads TGTGCCAGCGGGTCAGCTAGCAATCAGCCCCAGCATTTT. This rearrangement joins TRBV27 to TRBJ1-5; no clear D gene. Looked up from germline, CDR1 is MNHEY and CDR2 is SMNVEV (reference sequence). With 8 bases removed from V and 0 bases from J, the gap between germline ends came to 8 bases. This CDR3 contains 13 residues.